This T cell receptor (beta chain) was recorded in a study of cytomegalovirus exposure and HLA in healthy donors. Study-wide context: Drawn from HLA-typed donors, around 85 million unique TCRs were held in an early data release. Study observations and caveats: In a later analysis, specific HLA alleles were associated with around 17,000 TCR beta sequences at a 0.05 false discovery rate.

To note about this clone: Its antigen is not known.

PCR involved 60 Vbeta and 13 Jbeta primers. This table comes from immunoSEQ multiplex PCR, and its TCRdb copy is limited to in-frame clones, with some not included. The sample carries under 250,000 clones, around 81% recorded once. The V gene's germline CDR1 is MNHEY and CDR2 SVGAGI. V lost 4 bases, J lost 6 bases, and 12 bases lay in between. This CDR3 contains 13 residues. The TCR was taken from a woman aged 55 to 70 in good health and CMV-seropositive. This chain joins TRBV6-5 and TRBJ1-2, with D possibly being TRBD1 (5 bases). Material for sequencing was PBMCs. The CDR3 is CASSSWQGNGYTF. The CDR3 DNA is TGTGCCAGCAGTTCGTGGCAGGGTAATGGCTACACCTTC.